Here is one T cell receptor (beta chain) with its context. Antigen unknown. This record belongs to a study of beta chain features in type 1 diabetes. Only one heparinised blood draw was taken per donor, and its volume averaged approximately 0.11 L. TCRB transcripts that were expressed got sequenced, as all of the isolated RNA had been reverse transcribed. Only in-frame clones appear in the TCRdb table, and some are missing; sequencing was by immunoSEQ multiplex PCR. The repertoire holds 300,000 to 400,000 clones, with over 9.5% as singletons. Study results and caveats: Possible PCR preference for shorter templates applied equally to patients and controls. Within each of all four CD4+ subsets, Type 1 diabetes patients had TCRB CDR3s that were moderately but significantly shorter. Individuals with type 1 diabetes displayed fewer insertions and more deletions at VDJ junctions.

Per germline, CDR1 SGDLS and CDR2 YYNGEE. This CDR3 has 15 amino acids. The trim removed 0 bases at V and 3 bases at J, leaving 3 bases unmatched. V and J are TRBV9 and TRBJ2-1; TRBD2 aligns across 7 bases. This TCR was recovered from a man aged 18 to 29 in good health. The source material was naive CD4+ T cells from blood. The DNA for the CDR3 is TGTGCCAGCAGCGTAGGTGAGCGGGGCTACAATGAGCAGTTCTTC. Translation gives CASSVGERGYNEQFF.